Below are 9 T cell receptor beta chains sequenced from a single sample in a study of cytomegalovirus exposure and HLA in healthy donors (dated by TCRdb to the late 2010s). The method behind the library was the immunoSEQ multiplex PCR assay. The multiplex PCR relied on a mix of 60 forward primers for TCR Vbeta segments and 13 reverse primers for TCR Jbeta segments. In its TCRdb copy, this immuneACCESS table keeps in-frame sequences only and misses some clones. Where compared with another copy, unresolved V genes explain less than half of these, and the others have no known cause. The sample table records roughly 120,000 clones; more than 70% of these occur just once. Together, the top ten hold less than 0.25% of the sample. Sequencing was done on a sample of PBMCs. The receptors were sampled from a man in his fifties or sixties in good health and CMV-seronegative.

This rearrangement joins TRBV7-9 to TRBJ2-2; tentatively, D is TRBD1 (6 bases). V was trimmed by 1 base and J by 1 base, leaving 13 bases between them. Germline loops: CDR1 SEHNR, CDR2 FQNEAQ (reference sequence). The CDR3 has 17 residues. Written as DNA, the CDR3 is TGTGCCAGCAGCTTAGACCAGGGGATTTTGAACACCGGGGAGCTGTTTTTT. Protein sequence: CASSLDQGILNTGELFF. Full variable domain (rest looked up from reference TRBV7-9 and TRBJ2-2): DTGVSQNPRHKITKRGQNVTFRCDPISEHNRLYWYRQTLGQGPEFLTYFQNEAQLEKSRLLSDRFSAERPKGSFSTLEIQRTEQGDSAMYLCASSLDQGILNTGELFFGEGSRLTVL.

In this sample, this clone turned up once. This chain joins TRBV11-2 and TRBJ1-3; maybe TRBD1 (6 bases). V was shortened by 2 bases and J by 7 bases, with 15 bases between the two germline ends. Germline CDR1 reads SGHAT; CDR2 reads FQNNGV. The CDR3 has 15 amino acids. The CDR3 region has the DNA TGTGCCAGCAGCTTATGGACAGACTACTCTAACACCATATATTTT. It translates to CASSLWTDYSNTIYF.

This clone was seen just once. CDR3 nucleotide sequence: TGTGCCTCCGGAGGGGACTATGGCTACACCTTC. Encoded protein: CASGGDYGYTF. The rearrangement links TRBV2 to TRBJ1-2; D might be TRBD1 (5 bases). V was shortened by 11 bases and J by 3 bases, with 10 bases between the two germline ends. CDR3 size: 11 residues. Looked up from germline, CDR1 is SNHLY and CDR2 is FYNNEI.

V and J are TRBV9 and TRBJ2-3, with TRBD1 matching 7 bases. In germline, CDR1 is SGDLS, CDR2 YYNGEE. The J segment lost 2 bases and the V segment lost 0 bases, leaving 9 bases of the junction unmatched. The CDR3 runs to 17 residues. In DNA, the CDR3 is TGTGCCAGCAGCGTAGGGCTCAGGGGGAGCCACACAGATACGCAGTATTTT. It codes for CASSVGLRGSHTDTQYF.

This clone appeared a single time. This chain uses TRBV19 with TRBJ1-1, with TRBD1 matching 7 bases. The CDR3 runs to 14 residues. Losses at the gene ends were 6 bases for V and 4 bases for J; bases not matched to a gene: 8. CDR1 LNHDA and CDR2 SQIVND come from the germline V gene (reference sequence). The CDR3 region is CASSLRQGSTEAFF. CDR3 in DNA: TGTGCCAGTAGCCTTAGACAGGGCAGCACTGAAGCTTTCTTT.

The chain couples TRBV6-1 to TRBJ1-4, with 9 bases fitting TRBD1. The junction had 1 base not matched to a gene; V was cut back by 8 bases and J by 0 bases. The CDR3 has 14 amino acids. CDR1 is MNHNS, CDR2 SASEGT, per germline. CDR3 sequence: CASDRGSTNEKLFF. In DNA form, the CDR3 reads TGTGCCAGCGACAGGGGGTCAACTAATGAAAAACTGTTTTTT.

The CDR3 region is CASSSLGQGAPEQYF. In DNA form, the CDR3 reads TGTGCCAGCAGCTCACTGGGGCAGGGGGCGCCCGAGCAGTACTTC. The chain links TRBV7-9 to TRBJ2-7; the match to TRBD1 covers 8 bases. CDR1 and CDR2 (germline): SEHNR, FQNEAQ (reference sequence). The CDR3 runs to 15 residues. Trimming removed 4 bases from V and 6 bases from J; junction bases left unmatched: 11.

The chain joins TRBV4-2 to TRBJ2-7; 9 bases map to TRBD2. J gave up 4 bases and V 2 bases, and 12 bases lay outside the gene matches. The CDR3 is 17 residues long. From germline, CDR1 is LGHNA and CDR2 YNFKEQ. Here the CDR3 reads CASSQTTSGDSLYEQYF. CDR3 coding DNA: TGTGCCAGCAGCCAAACGACTAGCGGTGATTCTCTTTACGAGCAGTACTTC.

The V gene is TRBV19, the J gene TRBJ2-2; possibly TRBD2 for D (6 bases). V gave up 0 bases and J gave up 0 bases, with 11 bases separating them. Germline CDR1 is LNHDA and CDR2 is SQIVND (reference sequence). The CDR3 has 17 residues. CDR3 loop: CASSIDRSGSNTGELFF. Here the CDR3 DNA reads TGTGCCAGTAGTATAGATCGAAGCGGGTCGAACACCGGGGAGCTGTTTTTT.